The clone carrying this TCR beta chain has just a few counts. Antigen unknown. J was trimmed by 4 bases and V by 7 bases; bases with no gene match: 6. This CDR3 region has 14 residues. CDR1 MNHEY and CDR2 SVGAGI come from the germline V gene. The data belong to a study of T-cell memory formation after mild COVID-19. Study-wide results and limits: CM and EM subsets held most contracting CD4+ clones; EMRA held CD8+ ones. Clones shrinking from day 15 to 85 showed even CD4/CD8 mixes; later expanders tilted CD4+. A second wave of clones peaked on day 37, and their SARS-CoV-2 specificity went unconfirmed.

With constant-segment primers, 5'RACE yielded cDNA libraries of TCR alpha and TCR beta that carried sample barcodes and UMIs. TCRdb passed the 5' RACE reads through MiXCR, listing each CDR3 protein once. The table has about 130,000 distinct CDR3 sequences, approximately 15% seen once. What was sequenced was PBMCs or a T cell subset sorted from them (not recorded which). The sequence derives from an adult woman who had mild COVID-19 (a few samples of this study predate the infection). Cell type and time point are not known. The chain employs TRBV6-5 and TRBJ2-2, with 7 bases identical to TRBD1. The CDR3 loop reads CASNPTGPTGELFF. The CDR3 DNA is TGTGCCAGCAATCCGACAGGGCCCACCGGGGAGCTGTTTTTT.